Sequencing of this T cell receptor (beta chain) was carried out in a study of control samples from healthy donors and cancer patients. Generated by immunoSEQ multiplex PCR, the TCRdb table keeps only in-frame clones and is missing some. Seen here are 150,000 to 200,000 clones, roughly 89% observed once, and the top ten hold 1.4%. The source material was blood. The sequence derives from a woman aged 50 to 60 in good health.

This chain's CDR3 is CASSSPIDRMSGNTIYF. The DNA of the CDR3 is TGTGCCAGCAGCTCACCTATTGACAGGATGTCTGGAAACACCATATATTTT. J is TRBJ1-3 and V is TRBV7-9; possible D gene TRBD1, 6 bases. This CDR3 spans 17 amino acids. V was shortened by 4 bases and J by 1 base, with 17 bases between the two germline ends. Germline-derived CDR1 and CDR2 are SEHNR and FQNEAQ (reference sequence).